Each of the 26 T cell receptor beta chains below was sequenced from the same sample in a study of blood T cell repertoires in COVID-19. Clones were sequenced by immunoSEQ multiplex PCR, and TCRdb holds only the in-frame ones, with some missing. The repertoire holds a few hundred thousand clones, 85% to 90% seen once, with about 2% in the top ten. Input material: PBMCs or T cells enriched from blood (not recorded which). The receptors originated from a woman between 35 and 50 years old who had recovered from COVID-19.

This chain joins TRBV4-3 and TRBJ1-2, with 10 bases that match TRBD1. Germline V gene data show CDR1 as LGHNA and CDR2 as YSLEER. The CDR3 consists of 19 residues. Losses at the gene ends were 0 bases for V and 5 bases for J; bases not matched to a gene: 15. CDR3 DNA sequence: TGCGCCAGCAGCCAAGATCCCTGGGGGACAGGGGAAAAGGGGTATGGCTACACCTTC. Translated: CASSQDPWGTGEKGYGYTF.

This chain links TRBV4-2 with TRBJ1-1, with TRBD1 matching 7 bases. The CDR3 has 15 amino acids. CDR1 and CDR2 (germline): LGHNA, YNFKEQ. With 2 bases clipped from V and 0 bases from J, the junction kept 3 bases outside the gene matches. For the CDR3, the DNA is TGTGCCAGCAGCCAAATGACAGGGATGAACACTGAAGCTTTCTTT. Amino acids: CASSQMTGMNTEAFF.

In this sample, this clone turned up once. This rearrangement joins TRBV5-1 to TRBJ2-2; D ambiguous. The CDR3 covers 14 residues. CDR1 is SGHRS, CDR2 YFSETQ, per germline. Trimming left V 1 base short and J 6 bases short, with 10 bases between. The CDR3 region has the DNA TGCGCCAGCAGCTTGCCCGGTCGTTCCGGGGAGCTGTTTTTT. Translation gives CASSLPGRSGELFF.

V gene TRBV7-2 combines with J gene TRBJ1-2; D perhaps matches TRBD1 (5 bases). Germline CDR1 SGHTA, CDR2 FQGNSA. The CDR3 sequence is 12 residues long. V lost 4 bases to trimming and J lost 5 bases, with 8 bases between them. CDR3 nucleotides: TGTGCCAGCAGCTCCCAGGGTTATGGCTACACCTTC. Amino acid sequence: CASSSQGYGYTF. Filled out from reference TRBV7-2 and TRBJ1-2, the complete variable domain reads GAGVSQSPSNKVTEKGKDVELRCDPISGHTALYWYRQSLGQGLEFLIYFQGNSAPDKSGLPSDRFSAERTGGSVSTLTIQRTQQEDSAVYLCASSSQGYGYTFGSGTRLTVV.

This clone is a singleton in its sample. The chain employs TRBV7-2 and TRBJ2-1; TRBD2 aligns across 10 bases. Germline V gene sequence: CDR1 SGHTA, CDR2 FQGNSA. This CDR3 has 16 amino acids. V was pared by 1 base and J by 7 bases, with 7 bases of the junction left unmatched. The chain's CDR3 is CASSLVSSGSSNEQFF. Here the CDR3 DNA reads TGTGCCAGCAGCTTAGTATCTAGCGGGAGTTCGAATGAGCAGTTCTTC. Combining the CDR3 with reference TRBV7-2 and TRBJ2-1 gives the whole variable domain GAGVSQSPSNKVTEKGKDVELRCDPISGHTALYWYRQSLGQGLEFLIYFQGNSAPDKSGLPSDRFSAERTGGSVSTLTIQRTQQEDSAVYLCASSLVSSGSSNEQFFGPGTRLTVL.

The genes are TRBV11-2 and TRBJ2-7, with 13 bases that match TRBD2. Germline V CDR1 and CDR2: SGHAT, FQNNGV. This CDR3 contains 17 residues. J lost 0 bases, V lost 5 bases, and 7 bases had no gene match. The CDR3: CASSRTSGSPSSYEQYF. CDR3 bases: TGTGCCAGCAGCCGGACTAGCGGGAGCCCGAGCTCCTACGAGCAGTACTTC.

DNA of the CDR3: TGTGCCAGCAGCTTGCGGTCCGGCGGCGGTTATGATTCACCCCTCCACTTT. Translated: CASSLRSGGGYDSPLHF. The rearrangement uses TRBV5-4 and TRBJ1-6; D unclear. The CDR3 covers 17 residues. Germline CDR1 and CDR2: SGHNT and YYREEE (reference sequence). Trimming stripped 1 base from V and 8 bases from J, with 19 bases between.

The genes are TRBV10-2 and TRBJ2-7; D is ambiguous. The germline CDR1 and CDR2 sequences are WSHSY and SAAADI. CDR3 length: 16 amino acids. V was trimmed by 3 bases and J by 0 bases, leaving 15 bases between them. The CDR3 sequence: CASSDPPGPASYEQYF. CDR3 sequence (DNA): TGCGCCAGCAGTGACCCCCCAGGTCCAGCCTCCTACGAGCAGTACTTC.

J is TRBJ1-1 and V is TRBV7-9; D might be TRBD1 (5 bases). The V and J ends lost 1 base and 10 bases respectively, with 10 bases between them. The CDR3 runs 12 residues. CDR1 and CDR2 (germline): SEHNR, FQNEAQ (reference sequence). The DNA of the CDR3 is TGTGCCAGCAGCTTAGATCAGGGTGGAGCTTTCTTT. Translated, it gives CASSLDQGGAFF.

The chain recombines TRBV3-1 (or the pseudogene TRBV3-2) with TRBJ1-2, with D tentatively TRBD1 (5 bases). The CDR3 is 14 amino acids. Germline values: CDR1 LGHDT, CDR2 YNNKEL (reference sequence). The V end lost 3 bases, the J end lost 5 bases, and 13 bases lay between the germline ends. The CDR3 DNA reads TGTGCCAGCAGCCAGCCCGGAGGGACTTATGGCTACACCTTC. Amino acid sequence: CASSQPGGTYGYTF.

This clone has just one count. The chain is built from TRBV5-6 and TRBJ2-7, with D perhaps matching TRBD1 (5 bases). This CDR3 is 12 amino acids long. V was cut by 2 bases and J by 6 bases, with 9 bases left in between. CDR1 SGHDT and CDR2 YYEEEE come from the germline V gene. In DNA, the CDR3 is TGTGCCAGCAGCTTTCTAGGGGTCGAGCAGTACTTC. Translation: CASSFLGVEQYF.

This clone was found once. The V and J genes are TRBV19 and TRBJ2-3, with TRBD2 matching over 8 bases. V was clipped by 7 bases and J by 5 bases; unmatched bases: 11. CDR1 is LNHDA and CDR2 is SQIVND in the germline V gene (reference sequence). CDR3 size: 15 residues. The CDR3 DNA is TGTGCCAGTACCCCGGGGGGGCTAGTAAAAGATACGCAGTATTTT. Translated, it gives CASTPGGLVKDTQYF.

The rearrangement joins TRBV29-1 to TRBJ2-5; D is possibly TRBD2 (6 bases). The CDR3 covers 13 residues. Trimming pared 7 bases from V and 4 bases from J, leaving 16 bases between. Germline V CDR1 and CDR2: SQVTM, ANQGSEA. CDR3 region: CSGELRGGETQYF. CDR3 coding DNA: TGCAGCGGGGAGTTGCGGGGAGGAGAGACCCAGTACTTC.

The rearrangement links TRBV10-1 to TRBJ2-2; 9 nucleotides align to TRBD2. The CDR3 is 15 amino acids. The trim removed 4 bases at V and 5 bases at J, leaving 5 bases unmatched. CDR1 and CDR2 from the germline V gene are WNHNN and SYGVQD (reference sequence). For the CDR3, the DNA is TGCGCCAGCAGTGTGTCTAGCGGGACTACCGGGGAGCTGTTTTTT. This encodes CASSVSSGTTGELFF.

This clone has just a few counts. CDR3 nucleotide sequence: TGTGCCAGCAGCCGAGCCGGGGAGCTGTTTTTT. It yields the protein CASSRAGELFF. The rearrangement uses TRBV5-6 and TRBJ2-2; no clear D gene. The CDR3 has 11 amino acids. CDR1 and CDR2 from the germline V gene are SGHDT and YYEEEE. V lost 4 bases and J 6 bases, leaving 4 bases between the germline ends.

This chain links TRBV5-1 with TRBJ1-1, with 9 bases identical to TRBD1. Per the germline V gene, CDR1 is SGHRS and CDR2 is YFSETQ. The ends lost 2 bases at V and 5 bases at J; junction bases unmatched: 13. The CDR3 loop spans 17 amino acids. The DNA for the CDR3 is TGCGCCAGCAGCTTACAGGGGGCCCTGCTTCCGGGAACTGAAGCTTTCTTT. Protein product: CASSLQGALLPGTEAFF.

With respect to this clone: Additional DNA sequences in this sample encode the identical CDR3. This chain joins TRBV18 and TRBJ1-1; 7 nucleotides agree with TRBD1. V trimming: 6 bases; J trimming: 1 base; junction bases outside the gene matches: 8. The CDR3 has 15 amino acids. Germline V gene sequence: CDR1 KGHSH, CDR2 LQKENI. The CDR3 region is CASSPRQGGNTEAFF. The CDR3 region has the DNA TGTGCCAGCTCCCCTAGACAGGGCGGGAACACTGAAGCTTTCTTT.

Only one count was recorded for this clone. J is TRBJ2-5 and V is TRBV7-9, with 7 bases lining up with TRBD2. The germline V gene encodes CDR1 SEHNR and CDR2 FQNEAQ (reference sequence). V lost 0 bases to trimming and J lost 2 bases; unmatched junction nucleotides: 9. The CDR3 totals 17 residues. The CDR3 loop is CASSLAPFTSEQETQYF. The DNA for the CDR3 is TGTGCCAGCAGCTTAGCGCCCTTCACTAGCGAACAAGAGACCCAGTACTTC.

This clone occurred a few times. This chain's CDR3 is CASSTGTGRNYEQYF. The DNA of the CDR3 is TGTGCCAGTAGTACGGGGACAGGGAGGAACTACGAGCAGTACTTC. The chain employs TRBV19 and TRBJ2-7; 9 nucleotides match TRBD1. V dropped 4 bases and J dropped 3; count of bases not matched to a gene: 7. Germline V gene sequence: CDR1 LNHDA, CDR2 SQIVND (reference sequence). The CDR3 length is 15 residues.

With regard to this clone: Its ends do not fully match the called genes, so a read error is possible. This chain joins TRBV5-4 and TRBJ2-3; 8 bases align to TRBD2. The CDR3 extends over 13 amino acids. Germline V gives CDR1 SGHNT, CDR2 YYREEE (reference sequence). The CDR3 region is CASSLVSLADSDF. CDR3 in DNA: TGTGCCAGCAGCTTGGTGTCACTAGCGGACTCCGACTTT.

This clone was observed a single time. DNA for the CDR3: TGTGCCAGCAGCACGGACAGGGGAGAAGAAAAACTGTTTTTT. Translation gives CASSTDRGEEKLFF. V and J are TRBV11-3 and TRBJ1-4, with TRBD1 identical over 9 bases. Trimming took 5 bases from V and 8 from J; bases not matched to a gene: 6. CDR1 is SGHNT, CDR2 YENEEA, per germline. The CDR3 loop spans 14 amino acids. Based on the CDR3 plus reference TRBV11-3 and TRBJ1-4, the full variable domain is EAGVVQSPRYKIIEKKQPVAFWCNPISGHNTLYWYLQNLGQGPELLIRYENEEAVDDSQLPKDRFSAERLKGVDSTLKIQPAELGDSAVYLCASSTDRGEEKLFFGSGTQLSVL.

This clone was detected only a few times. The gene calls are TRBV9 and TRBJ2-7; the D gene is possibly TRBD2 (5 bases). The V gene's germline CDR1 is SGDLS and CDR2 YYNGEE. The CDR3 is 13 amino acids. Deletions cut 0 bases from V and 2 bases from J, with 6 bases between. CDR3 nucleotide sequence: TGTGCCAGCAGCGTAGCGGGGACCTACGAGCAGTACTTC. Translated, it gives CASSVAGTYEQYF.

On this clone itself: The same CDR3 arises from other DNA sequences in this sample as well. This chain connects TRBV11-1 to TRBJ1-2; D gene ambiguous. This CDR3 contains 12 residues. CDR1 is SGHAT, CDR2 FQDESV, per germline (reference sequence). Deletions cut 2 bases from V and 8 bases from J, with 9 bases between. CDR3 region: CASSLSGGGYTF. CDR3 sequence (DNA): TGTGCCAGCAGCTTATCGGGCGGGGGCTACACCTTC.

This sequence joins TRBV19 and TRBJ2-3; a possible D gene is TRBD1 (7 bases). Germline V gene sequence: CDR1 LNHDA, CDR2 SQIVND (reference sequence). The CDR3 length is 16 residues. The V gene lost 3 bases and the J gene lost 2 bases, with 15 bases spanning the gap. The CDR3 here is CASSIWQGGHTDTQYF. The CDR3 DNA reads TGTGCCAGTAGTATTTGGCAGGGGGGCCACACAGATACGCAGTATTTT.

The rearrangement links TRBV14 to TRBJ1-2, with D unclear. In germline, CDR1 is SGHDN, CDR2 FVKESK. V lost 0 bases and J lost 9, with 11 bases in between. CDR3 length: 13 amino acids. The CDR3 DNA reads as TGTGCCAGCAGCCAAGAGAGAGAGGGAAGCTACACCTTC. Its protein product is CASSQEREGSYTF.

Comments on this clone: One junction end does not reproduce the germline sequence, and a read error may be involved. The rearrangement joins TRBV27 to TRBJ1-6, with 8 bases matching TRBD1. The V gene's germline CDR1 is MNHEY and CDR2 SMNVEV (reference sequence). The CDR3 loop spans 14 amino acids. CDR3 sequence: CASRLGTGGSLLHF. The CDR3 nucleotides read TGTGCCAGCAGGCTCGGGACAGGAGGTTCACTCCTCCACTTT.